These 12 T cell receptor beta chains share one sample of origin, sequenced in a study of T cell responses to AZD1222 COVID-19 vaccine. The assay was immunoSEQ multiplex PCR, and TCRdb's table has in-frame clones only and misses some. Of more than 110,000 clones listed, around 90% were seen once; the top ten hold more than 5%. This sample comprised peripheral blood, obtained on day 0 of AZD1222 vaccination. These receptors all stem from an adult in good health.

The V call is TRBV18, the J call TRBJ1-2; 7 bases agree with TRBD1. This CDR3 spans 15 amino acids. The trim removed 3 bases at V and 0 bases at J, leaving 4 bases unmatched. From germline, CDR1 is KGHSH and CDR2 LQKENI. CDR3 amino acids: CASSPAGGPNYGYTF. The CDR3 region has the DNA TGTGCCAGCTCACCCGCAGGGGGACCTAACTATGGCTACACCTTC.

This chain joins TRBV28 and TRBJ1-5; 7 bases are a match to TRBD1. The V and J ends lost 5 bases and 4 bases, in that order; junction bases with no gene match: 5. The CDR3 length is 14 residues. Germline CDR1 is MDHEN and CDR2 is SYDVKM. For the CDR3, the DNA is TGTGCCAGCAGTCGGGTCAGGGGGAATCAGCCCCAGCATTTT. Protein product: CASSRVRGNQPQHF. Full variable domain (remainder filled in from reference TRBV28 and TRBJ1-5): DVKVTQSSRYLVKRTGEKVFLECVQDMDHENMFWYRQDPGLGLRLIYFSYDVKMKEKGDIPEGYSVSREKKERFSLILESASTNQTSMYLCASSRVRGNQPQHFGDGTRLSIL.

As concerns this clone: Additional DNA sequences in this sample encode the identical CDR3. The chain carries TRBV2 and TRBJ1-5; D is ambiguous. The CDR3 sequence is 14 residues long. Germline V lookup: CDR1 SNHLY, CDR2 FYNNEI. The V gene lost 2 bases and the J gene lost 7 bases, with 12 bases spanning the gap. The CDR3 coding sequence is TGTGCCAGCAGTGAATCTACGGGAAGGCAGCCCCAGCATTTT. Its translation: CASSESTGRQPQHF. Full variable domain (outside the CDR3, taken from reference TRBV2 and TRBJ1-5): EPEVTQTPSHQVTQMGQEVILRCVPISNHLYFYWYRQILGQKVEFLVSFYNNEISEKSEIFDDQFSVERPDGSNFTLKIRSTKLEDSAMYFCASSESTGRQPQHFGDGTRLSIL.

The chain employs TRBV2 and TRBJ2-7; TRBD1 or TRBD2 may be the D gene (7 bases each). V shed 0 bases and J shed 3 bases, with 12 bases lying between them. Germline values: CDR1 SNHLY, CDR2 FYNNEI. The CDR3 is made up of 15 amino acids. The CDR3 sequence is CASSEAGRGLYEQYF. The CDR3 DNA is TGTGCCAGCAGTGAAGCGGGGAGGGGGCTCTACGAGCAGTACTTC.

The CDR3 bases are TGTGCCAGCAGCCCCACCGGGACAATGAACACTGAAGCTTTCTTT. Translated, it gives CASSPTGTMNTEAFF. The rearrangement links TRBV3-1 (or the pseudogene TRBV3-2) to TRBJ1-1, with D possibly TRBD1 on 6 matching bases. The CDR3 length is 15 residues. In germline, CDR1 is LGHDT, CDR2 YNNKEL (reference sequence). Trimming cost V 4 bases and J 0 bases, with 12 bases left between them.

The chain joins TRBV5-6 to TRBJ2-7; no firm D call. Germline CDR1 and CDR2: SGHDT and YYEEEE. The length of the CDR3 is 12 residues. V was trimmed by 4 bases and J by 3 bases, leaving 8 bases between them. The CDR3 sequence is CASSLTGYEQYF. Here the CDR3 DNA reads TGTGCCAGCAGCCTGACTGGCTACGAGCAGTACTTC. The entire variable domain, with the rest obtained from reference TRBV5-6 and TRBJ2-7, is as follows: DAGVTQSPTHLIKTRGQQVTLRCSPKSGHDTVSWYQQALGQGPQFIFQYYEEEERQRGNFPDRFSGHQFPNYSSELNVNALLLGDSALYLCASSLTGYEQYFGPGTRLTVT.

The chain recombines TRBV11-3 with TRBJ2-1; 13 nucleotides agree with TRBD2. Germline trimming cut 2 bases from V and 15 bases from J; bases unmatched to any gene: 10. The germline V gene has CDR1 SGHNT and CDR2 YENEEA. There are 15 residues in the CDR3. This CDR3 reads CASSLPPLAGGSAFF. The CDR3 DNA reads as TGTGCCAGCAGCTTACCGCCACTAGCGGGAGGGAGTGCGTTCTTC.

The chain recombines TRBV3-1 (or the pseudogene TRBV3-2) with TRBJ2-1, with D maybe TRBD1 (6 bases). The CDR3 runs 14 residues. Germline V gives CDR1 LGHDT, CDR2 YNNKEL (reference sequence). The V end lost 1 base, the J end lost 7 bases, and 11 bases lay between the germline ends. CDR3 residues: CASSQGLGGNEQFF. DNA of the CDR3: TGTGCCAGCAGCCAAGGGCTAGGGGGAAATGAGCAGTTCTTC.

In DNA form, the CDR3 reads TGTGCCAGCAGCTTCGGAGGGAACGAGCAGTACTTC. Its translation: CASSFGGNEQYF. The J gene is TRBJ2-7, the V gene TRBV5-6; tentative D call: TRBD2 (6 bases). The V end lost 2 bases, the J end lost 5 bases, and 8 bases lay between the germline ends. Germline assignment: CDR1 SGHDT and CDR2 YYEEEE. This CDR3 has 12 amino acids. Complete variable domain (other parts from reference TRBV5-6 and TRBJ2-7): DAGVTQSPTHLIKTRGQQVTLRCSPKSGHDTVSWYQQALGQGPQFIFQYYEEEERQRGNFPDRFSGHQFPNYSSELNVNALLLGDSALYLCASSFGGNEQYFGPGTRLTVT.

The rearrangement links TRBV5-1 to TRBJ1-2; the D gene is possibly TRBD1 (6 bases). The CDR3 sequence is 14 residues long. CDR1 and CDR2 (germline): SGHRS, YFSETQ. V gave up 2 bases and J gave up 7 bases, with 15 bases separating them. In nucleotides, the CDR3 is TGCGCCAGCAGCTTCCGGACAGAGAATGGTGGCTACACCTTC. As protein: CASSFRTENGGYTF.

The V call is TRBV19, the J call TRBJ2-7; D unclear. CDR1 LNHDA and CDR2 SQIVND come from the germline V gene (reference sequence). The V end lost 6 bases, the J end lost 0 bases, and 12 bases lay between the germline ends. This CDR3 is 14 amino acids long. CDR3 amino acids: CASSPRPTSYEQYF. In DNA, the CDR3 is TGTGCCAGTAGCCCCAGGCCCACCTCCTACGAGCAGTACTTC.

This clone was recorded a few times. The rearrangement links TRBV2 to TRBJ2-7; 7 bases align to TRBD1. The CDR3 is 14 residues long. The germline gives CDR1 SNHLY, CDR2 FYNNEI. V lost 8 bases to trimming and J lost 3 bases; unmatched junction nucleotides: 10. CDR3 in DNA: TGTGCCAGCTCGTTGGGACAGCCAAACTACGAGCAGTACTTC. Its protein product is CASSLGQPNYEQYF.